Listed here are 32 T cell receptor beta chains from one sample, sequenced in a study of blood T cell repertoires in COVID-19. Repertoires were generated with immunoSEQ multiplex PCR, while TCRdb's copy carries only in-frame clones and drops some. The data hold roughly 140,000 clones, with roughly 80% observed a single time. The sequenced material came from PBMCs or T cells enriched from blood (not recorded which). The receptors were gathered from a woman aged 35 to 49 who had recovered from COVID-19.

The V and J genes are TRBV10-3 and TRBJ1-1; tentatively, D is TRBD1 (6 bases). The CDR3 contains 15 residues. Trimming stripped 3 bases from V and 7 bases from J, with 18 bases between. Germline CDR1 and CDR2: ENHRY and SYGVKD. The chain's CDR3 is CAISDPSQGTNEAFF. As DNA, the CDR3 is TGTGCCATCAGTGACCCTTCACAGGGTACTAATGAAGCTTTCTTT.

This clone was picked up a small number of times. The rearrangement links TRBV19 to TRBJ1-1; possible D gene TRBD1, 6 bases. The length of the CDR3 is 13 residues. Germline V gene sequence: CDR1 LNHDA, CDR2 SQIVND (reference sequence). Trimming took 5 bases from V and 7 from J, leaving 14 bases between them. The CDR3 loop is CASSVQGVYEAFF. CDR3 coding DNA: TGTGCCAGTAGTGTACAGGGAGTCTATGAAGCTTTCTTT.

This clone has just one count. The rearrangement links TRBV19 to TRBJ2-2; 7 bases line up with TRBD2. The germline V gene encodes CDR1 LNHDA and CDR2 SQIVND (reference sequence). This CDR3 has 15 amino acids. V lost 6 bases to trimming and J lost 4 bases; unmatched junction nucleotides: 8. In DNA form, the CDR3 reads TGTGCCAGTAGCCCCCGGGACTACCTCACCGGGGAGCTGTTTTTT. The encoded protein is CASSPRDYLTGELFF. Variable domain in full (rest from reference TRBV19 and TRBJ2-2): DGGITQSPKYLFRKEGQNVTLSCEQNLNHDAMYWYRQDPGQGLRLIYYSQIVNDFQKGDIAEGYSVSREKKESFPLTVTSAQKNPTAFYLCASSPRDYLTGELFFGEGSRLTVL.

The chain employs TRBV14 and TRBJ1-1; D not resolved. CDR1 SGHDN and CDR2 FVKESK come from the germline V gene. The CDR3 totals 16 residues. V was pared by 4 bases and J by 7 bases, with 22 bases between. CDR3 DNA: TGTGCCAGCAGCCCATACAAGGGAGCCCAGAACCTTGAAGCTTTCTTT. Protein product: CASSPYKGAQNLEAFF.

The V and J genes are TRBV27 and TRBJ2-7, with 7 bases fitting TRBD1. After removal of 6 bases from V and 3 bases from J, the junction contained 11 bases not matched to a gene. The CDR3 is 15 residues long. Germline V gene lookup returns CDR1 MNHEY and CDR2 SMNVEV (reference sequence). CDR3 loop: CASRIKGTAIYEQYF. Here the CDR3 DNA reads TGTGCCAGCAGAATAAAGGGGACAGCCATCTACGAGCAGTACTTC.

V gene TRBV4-1 combines with J gene TRBJ1-1, with D possibly being TRBD1 (5 bases). Germline values: CDR1 MGHRA, CDR2 YSYEKL. The CDR3 has 15 amino acids. With 3 bases removed from V and 3 bases from J, the gap between germline ends came to 14 bases. CDR3 sequence: CASSHPLRGDTEAFF. DNA of the CDR3: TGCGCCAGCAGCCACCCTCTCCGGGGGGACACTGAAGCTTTCTTT.

V usage is TRBV5-4 and J usage is TRBJ2-7; possibly TRBD1 for D (6 bases). The CDR3 extends over 15 amino acids. Trimming removed 2 bases from V and 2 bases from J, with 14 bases in between. Looked up from germline, CDR1 is SGHNT and CDR2 is YYREEE (reference sequence). The chain's CDR3 is CASSFNTGWTYEQYF. The DNA for the CDR3 is TGTGCCAGCAGCTTCAACACAGGGTGGACCTACGAGCAGTACTTC.

This clone was found once. The chain combines TRBV7-8 with TRBJ2-7, with 8 positions matching TRBD1. The J segment lost 4 bases and the V segment lost 0 bases, leaving 8 bases of the junction unmatched. CDR1 and CDR2 from the germline V gene are SGHVS and FQNEAQ. CDR3 length: 16 residues. The CDR3 sequence: CASSLAGRQGRYEQYF. CDR3 nucleotides: TGTGCCAGCAGCTTAGCGGGGAGACAGGGGAGGTACGAGCAGTACTTC.

The chain joins TRBV2 to TRBJ2-7, with 9 positions matching TRBD1. The V gene's germline CDR1 is SNHLY and CDR2 FYNNEI. J was trimmed by 6 bases and V by 0 bases; bases with no gene match: 6. This CDR3 region has 15 residues. The CDR3 DNA reads TGTGCCAGCAGTGAAGCGCTCGGGACAGGGATCGAGCAGTACTTC. This gives the protein CASSEALGTGIEQYF.

J is TRBJ2-1 and V is TRBV2, with D possibly matching TRBD2 (7 bases). The CDR3 covers 14 residues. Per the germline V gene, CDR1 is SNHLY and CDR2 is FYNNEI. Trimming took 6 bases from V and 3 from J, leaving 12 bases between them. Here the CDR3 reads CASRKGGSYNEQFF. DNA of the CDR3: TGTGCCAGCAGGAAGGGGGGGAGCTACAATGAGCAGTTCTTC. Looking up the rest from reference TRBV2 and TRBJ2-1 gives the full variable domain: EPEVTQTPSHQVTQMGQEVILRCVPISNHLYFYWYRQILGQKVEFLVSFYNNEISEKSEIFDDQFSVERPDGSNFTLKIRSTKLEDSAMYFCASRKGGSYNEQFFGPGTRLTVL.

This clone was counted a single time. CDR3 sequence: CASSDSIHFIGTPMTQYF. The CDR3 nucleotides read TGTGCCAGCAGTGACTCGATTCATTTTATCGGGACTCCAATGACCCAGTACTTC. V and J are TRBV6-4 and TRBJ2-5; a weak D match, TRBD2 (6 bases). The CDR3 runs to 18 residues. V was trimmed by 0 bases and J by 7 bases, leaving 24 bases between them. Germline values: CDR1 MRHNA, CDR2 SNTAGT.

CDR3 nucleotide sequence: TGTGCCAGCAGTCCAGGACAGGGAGGGTCACCCCTCCACTTT. Amino acid sequence: CASSPGQGGSPLHF. The chain couples TRBV6-5 to TRBJ1-6; 8 positions match TRBD1. The germline V gene has CDR1 MNHEY and CDR2 SVGAGI. The CDR3 covers 14 residues. Unmatched junction bases numbered 7, after V lost 5 bases and J lost 10 bases.

The chain couples TRBV29-1 to TRBJ2-5; 10 bases align to TRBD2. Germline CDR1 is SQVTM and CDR2 is ANQGSEA. The CDR3 loop spans 12 amino acids. V lost 3 bases and J lost 5; bases outside the gene matches: 0. Written as DNA, the CDR3 is TGCAGCGTTGATAGCGGGAGGGAGACCCAGTACTTC. Translation: CSVDSGRETQYF.

This rearrangement joins TRBV12-3 or TRBV12-4 to TRBJ2-7; D unresolved. The ends were cut back, 5 bases at V and 3 bases at J, with 11 bases in the middle. The CDR3 covers 13 residues. The CDR3 DNA reads TGTGCCAGCAGTCCGACATCTAACTACGAGCAGTACTTC. Translation: CASSPTSNYEQYF.

V gene TRBV12-5 combines with J gene TRBJ1-2, with D tentatively TRBD1 (6 bases). CDR3 length: 15 residues. Germline lookup yields CDR1 LGHNT and CDR2 FRNRAP. V was trimmed by 6 bases and J by 2 bases, leaving 16 bases between them. The CDR3 DNA follows: TGTGCTAGTGGACCAACAGGGTCGGGAAACTATGGCTACACCTTC. This gives the protein CASGPTGSGNYGYTF.

This clone has more than one count but fewer than ten. The V gene is TRBV10-3, the J gene TRBJ1-4; no clear D gene. Germline V gene lookup returns CDR1 ENHRY and CDR2 SYGVKD. The ends were cut back, 0 bases at V and 5 bases at J, with 13 bases in the middle. This CDR3 contains 16 residues. This chain's CDR3 is CAISESTGFKNEKLFF. The CDR3 bases are TGTGCCATCAGTGAGTCGACGGGTTTCAAGAATGAAAAACTGTTTTTT.

This clone was recorded once. The rearrangement links TRBV29-1 to TRBJ1-1, with TRBD1 as a possible D gene (5 bases). This CDR3 has 14 residues. CDR1 and CDR2 (germline): SQVTM, ANQGSEA. Trimming removed 5 bases at V and 0 bases at J, with 13 bases between. CDR3 bases: TGCAGCGTTCTTTCAGGACACCTGAACACTGAAGCTTTCTTT. Its translation: CSVLSGHLNTEAFF.

The chain joins TRBV19 to TRBJ1-4, with TRBD1 identical over 8 bases. The CDR3 has 15 residues. The V gene's germline CDR1 is LNHDA and CDR2 SQIVND (reference sequence). J gave up 4 bases and V 1 base, and 2 bases lay outside the gene matches. The chain's CDR3 is CASSIATGGNEKLFF. CDR3 nucleotide sequence: TGTGCCAGTAGTATAGCTACAGGGGGTAATGAAAAACTGTTTTTT.

The rearrangement links TRBV18 to TRBJ2-5, with 7 bases matching TRBD1. The CDR3 extends over 15 amino acids. Germline V gene sequence: CDR1 KGHSH, CDR2 LQKENI. The ends lost 2 bases at V and 3 bases at J; junction bases unmatched: 6. Here the CDR3 reads CASSPIGTEEETQYF. The CDR3 DNA reads as TGTGCCAGCTCACCAATCGGGACAGAAGAAGAGACCCAGTACTTC.

This chain connects TRBV10-3 to TRBJ2-7; 8 bases are a match to TRBD1. The V gene end was trimmed by 4 bases and the J gene end by 2 bases; junction bases not matched to a gene: 4. Germline CDR1 and CDR2: ENHRY and SYGVKD. The CDR3 is made up of 14 amino acids. CDR3 protein: CAISGTGNPYEQYF. The CDR3 DNA sequence: TGTGCCATCAGTGGGACAGGGAATCCCTACGAGCAGTACTTC.

The V gene is TRBV2, the J gene TRBJ2-1; TRBD1 matches at 8 bases. The CDR3 totals 15 residues. V lost 5 bases to trimming and J lost 8 bases; unmatched junction nucleotides: 11. The germline V gene has CDR1 SNHLY and CDR2 FYNNEI. The CDR3 region has the DNA TGTGCCAGCAGTTCGGCATGGGCAGGGGGCGATGAGCAGTTCTTC. This codes for CASSSAWAGGDEQFF.

The genes are TRBV30 and TRBJ1-1, with TRBD1 as a possible D gene (5 bases). Germline V lookup: CDR1 GTSNPN, CDR2 SVGIG (reference sequence). The CDR3 sequence is 14 residues long. The ends were cut back, 1 base at V and 4 bases at J, with 13 bases in the middle. The CDR3 DNA follows: TGTGCCTGGAGTGGGGGAGGCGGGGGCACTGAAGCTTTCTTT. This encodes CAWSGGGGGTEAFF.

The V and J genes are TRBV29-1 and TRBJ2-2; 7 bases map to TRBD2. CDR1 and CDR2 from the germline V gene are SQVTM and ANQGSEA. J gave up 8 bases and V 4 bases, and 4 bases lay outside the gene matches. The CDR3 consists of 12 residues. The CDR3, as DNA: TGCAGCGTTGGAGACGGGAGGGGGGAGCTGTTTTTT. Its protein product is CSVGDGRGELFF.

The V call is TRBV5-4, the J call TRBJ1-1; no reliable D call. V lost 3 bases and J 4 bases, leaving 10 bases between the germline ends. The CDR3 has 13 residues. Germline V gene data show CDR1 as SGHNT and CDR2 as YYREEE (reference sequence). DNA of the CDR3: TGTGCCAGCAGCTCCGACCCGGGCACTGAAGCTTTCTTT. This encodes CASSSDPGTEAFF.

The chain joins TRBV11-2 to TRBJ2-7, with 8 bases fitting TRBD1. Per the germline V gene, CDR1 is SGHAT and CDR2 is FQNNGV. The J segment lost 1 base and the V segment lost 4 bases, leaving 3 bases of the junction unmatched. The CDR3 is 14 residues long. The chain's CDR3 is CASSSRTGSYEQYF. The CDR3 DNA reads TGTGCCAGCAGCTCAAGGACAGGGTCCTACGAGCAGTACTTC.

This chain joins TRBV29-1 and TRBJ2-1; TRBD2 aligns across 11 bases. The CDR3 consists of 14 residues. The germline gives CDR1 SQVTM, CDR2 ANQGSEA. V was clipped by 4 bases and J by 9 bases; unmatched bases: 8. The CDR3 loop is CSVAGLAAVGEQFF. CDR3 DNA: TGCAGCGTTGCGGGACTAGCGGCCGTGGGTGAGCAGTTCTTC.

The gene calls are TRBV2 and TRBJ1-5; D unclear. Germline CDR1 SNHLY, CDR2 FYNNEI. The V gene lost 5 bases and the J gene lost 3 bases, with 8 bases spanning the gap. The CDR3 has 13 amino acids. DNA of the CDR3: TGTGCCAGCAGTTTAGCACACAATCAGCCCCAGCATTTT. Amino acid sequence: CASSLAHNQPQHF.

The J gene is TRBJ1-5, the V gene TRBV10-3; D is ambiguous. This CDR3 spans 13 amino acids. V lost 3 bases and J lost 6, with 9 bases in between. Germline V gene sequence: CDR1 ENHRY, CDR2 SYGVKD. The CDR3 DNA is TGTGCCATCAGTGACTTACTCACTCAGCCCCAGCATTTT. This translates into CAISDLLTQPQHF.

The chain carries TRBV5-1 and TRBJ2-2, with TRBD1 identical over 9 bases. Per germline, CDR1 SGHRS and CDR2 YFSETQ. Germline trimming cut 4 bases from V and 4 bases from J; bases unmatched to any gene: 5. The CDR3 totals 15 residues. In nucleotides, the CDR3 is TGCGCCAGCAGCCCCGGGACAGGGAGCACCGGGGAGCTGTTTTTT. It translates to CASSPGTGSTGELFF.

The CDR3 region has the DNA TGTGCCAGCAGTGTCACAGGGTCTAATTCACCCCTCCACTTT. Its translation: CASSVTGSNSPLHF. This chain links TRBV27 with TRBJ1-6; possible D gene TRBD1, 6 bases. V dropped 5 bases and J dropped 6 bases, with 11 bases sitting between them. Germline lookup yields CDR1 MNHEY and CDR2 SMNVEV (reference sequence). The CDR3 consists of 14 residues.

This clone appeared many times. The chain recombines TRBV5-1 with TRBJ1-3; 7 bases match TRBD1. The length of the CDR3 is 13 residues. Germline V CDR1 and CDR2: SGHRS, YFSETQ. With V trimmed by 7 bases and J by 4 bases, 5 bases remained unmatched. The DNA of the CDR3 is TGCGCCAGCTCACAGGGGAGCGGAAACACCATATATTTT. It specifies CASSQGSGNTIYF.

V is TRBV28 and J is TRBJ1-1; a weak D match, TRBD1 (5 bases). V lost 2 bases and J lost 0, with 16 bases in between. Germline-derived CDR1 and CDR2 are MDHEN and SYDVKM. The CDR3 covers 17 residues. CDR3 in DNA: TGTGCCAGCAGTTTAATCGGGGGTGGTGCGATGAACACTGAAGCTTTCTTT. Protein: CASSLIGGGAMNTEAFF.